The clone carrying this T cell receptor beta chain was counted many times. Its antigen is currently unknown. These data come from a study of response to subunit inactivated influenza vaccine. Overall study findings and caveats: Authors suggested seasonal influenza vaccinations each recruit few new T cells.

The CDR3 is made up of 15 amino acids. The V end was cut by 3 bases, the J end by 0 bases, with 11 bases between. MiXCR, applied by TCRdb to the RT-PCR reads, yields one record per CDR3 protein. The table records 500,000 or so distinct CDR3 sequences, about 15% of them present only once. The chain carries TRBV12-3 or TRBV12-4 and TRBJ1-1; D is ambiguous. The sequencing used CD4+ T cells sorted from PBMCs, collected around 25 months after vaccination. The TCR sequence derives from a man between 50 and 70 years old who received an inactivated influenza vaccine. CDR3 loop: CASSLHPGMNTEAFF. In DNA, the CDR3 is TGTGCCAGCAGTTTGCACCCAGGAATGAACACTGAAGCTTTCTTT.